This TCR beta chain appears in the sequencing data of a study of Tregs in tolerant kidney transplant recipients. Unstimulated Tregs (CD4+CD25+CD127-) and CD4+CD25- non-Tregs were sorted from PBMCs. The germline gives CDR1 SNHLY, CDR2 FYNNEI. The ends were cut back, 6 bases at V and 8 bases at J, with 23 bases in the middle. This CDR3 has 16 residues. This table comes from immunoSEQ multiplex PCR, and its TCRdb copy is limited to in-frame clones, with some not included. The table has 100,000 to 150,000 clones, roughly 92% seen once. J is TRBJ2-1 and V is TRBV2; maybe TRBD2 (6 bases). Sequencing was done on a sample of CD4+ T cells from blood. This receptor was obtained from a human donor in good health. In DNA, the CDR3 is TGTGCCAGCAGGACTAGACCTTCCCTTGGAGGCGATGAGCAGTTCTTC. Protein product: CASRTRPSLGGDEQFF.